This is a list of T cell receptor beta chains from one sample in a study of T cell changes during pregnancy in multiple sclerosis. TCRdb keeps only in-frame clones here, not all; method: immunoSEQ multiplex PCR. Of 52,000 or so clones detected, 80% to 95% appear once; the ten largest clones hold 0.2% to 0.3%. Specimen: CD4+ T cells from peripheral blood mononuclear cells, collected in the second trimester of pregnancy. These receptors all come from a female donor with multiple sclerosis, enrolled in a pregnancy study. The CDR3 runs from the conserved cysteine through the conserved F or W. D genes are given only for firm matches. Rows give clone size only sometimes, using once, few, many, or a class for an expanded clone.

cdr3_aa | cdr3_nt | j_call | clone_size | d_call | v_call
CASSYSPVGGYTF | TGTGCCAGCAGTTACTCGCCGGTCGGTGGCTACACCTTC | TRBJ1-2 | . | . | TRBV6-5
CASSDYFPGLAGGPRYF | TGTGCCAGCAGTGACTACTTTCCGGGACTAGCGGGGGGGCCACGGTACTTC | TRBJ2-4 | . | TRBD2 | TRBV28
CAWRPTTRGYTQYF | TGTGCCTGGAGACCCACCACTAGAGGTTATACGCAGTATTTT | TRBJ2-3 | . | . | TRBV30
CASSSKATTPLHF | TGTGCCAGCAGCTCAAAGGCGACAACACCCCTCCACTTT | TRBJ1-6 | . | . | TRBV7-3
CASSLGQGANSPLHF | TGTGCCAGCAGCTTGGGACAGGGGGCTAATTCACCCCTCCACTTT | TRBJ1-6 | . | TRBD1 | TRBV5-4
CASSTSQTSGVGTGELFF | TGTGCCAGCAGCACCTCCCAAACTAGCGGGGTGGGCACCGGGGAGCTGTTTTTT | TRBJ2-2 | . | TRBD2 | TRBV7-2
CASSFGGGYEQFF | TGTGCCAGCAGCTTCGGGGGGGGATATGAGCAGTTCTTC | TRBJ2-1 | . | TRBD2 | TRBV7-9
CASSPTGASNQPQHF | TGTGCCAGCTCACCAACAGGGGCAAGCAATCAGCCCCAGCATTTT | TRBJ1-5 | . | TRBD1 | TRBV18
CASSVRTEYSPLHF | TGTGCCAGCAGTGTGCGGACAGAATATTCACCCCTCCACTTT | TRBJ1-6 | . | . | TRBV2
CASSLDRGLGYGYTF | TGTGCCAGCAGTCTTGACAGGGGGCTGGGCTATGGCTACACCTTC | TRBJ1-2 | . | TRBD1 | TRBV27
CAIREAGVMGYEQYF | TGTGCCATCCGGGAGGCCGGGGTTATGGGTTACGAGCAGTACTTC | TRBJ2-7 | . | TRBD2 | TRBV10-3
CASSYDRGYTEAFF | TGTGCCAGCAGCTATGACAGGGGATACACTGAAGCTTTCTTT | TRBJ1-1 | . | TRBD1 | TRBV11-2
CASGLTDSIRAGELFF | TGTGCTAGTGGTTTAACTGACTCCATCAGGGCCGGGGAGCTGTTTTTT | TRBJ2-2 | once | . | TRBV12-5
CASRADRGSGNTIYF | TGTGCCAGCAGGGCGGACAGGGGTTCTGGAAACACCATATATTTT | TRBJ1-3 | . | TRBD1 | TRBV9
CASSLTEYRKIDTQYF | TGTGCCAGCAGCCTCACTGAGTATCGAAAAATAGATACGCAGTATTTT | TRBJ2-3 | once | . | TRBV5-4
CASRPSGAPHNEKLFF | TGTGCCAGCAGGCCTAGTGGGGCACCCCATAATGAAAAACTGTTTTTT | TRBJ1-4 | . | . | TRBV28
CASSLRRSGGRSSYNEQFF | TGTGCCAGCAGCTTAAGAAGGAGCGGGGGCCGGAGCTCCTACAATGAGCAGTTCTTC | TRBJ2-1 | . | TRBD2 | TRBV7-8
CASSHLLAVQETQYF | TGTGCCAGCAGCCACCTGCTAGCGGTACAAGAGACCCAGTACTTC | TRBJ2-5 | . | TRBD2 | TRBV6-5
CASSLGEGWKLFF | TGCGCCAGCAGCTTGGGGGAGGGCTGGAAACTGTTTTTT | TRBJ1-4 | . | . | TRBV5-1
CASSLDRAYEQYF | TGCGCCAGCAGCTTGGACAGGGCCTACGAGCAGTACTTC | TRBJ2-7 | . | . | TRBV5-1
CAIRSSGNTIYF | TGTGCCATACGTAGCTCTGGAAACACCATATATTTT | TRBJ1-3 | . | . | TRBV6-5
CASSEVFSSYNEQFF | TGTGCCAGCAGTGAGGTCTTTAGCTCCTACAATGAGCAGTTCTTC | TRBJ2-1 | . | . | TRBV6-1
CASSLEQVGGYTF | TGTGCCAGCAGCTTGGAACAGGTGGGAGGCTACACCTTC | TRBJ1-2 | . | . | TRBV5-4
CASSPRGGLAGISKSYEQYF | TGTGCCAGCAGTCCACGCGGTGGGCTAGCGGGGATATCCAAGTCCTACGAGCAGTACTTC | TRBJ2-7 | . | TRBD2 | TRBV28
CASSHGELFF | TGTGCCAGCAGTCACGGGGAGCTGTTTTTT | TRBJ2-2 | . | . | TRBV28
CASRPGLAGGRVADTQYF | TGCGCCAGCAGACCCGGACTAGCGGGGGGGCGTGTCGCAGATACGCAGTATTTT | TRBJ2-3 | . | TRBD2 | TRBV4-1
CASGRLSSGSPEQYF | TGCGCCAGCGGACGTTTGAGTAGCGGGAGCCCCGAGCAGTACTTC | TRBJ2-7 | . | TRBD2 | TRBV5-1
CASSLDRGDNQPQHF | TGTGCCAGCAGTTTGGACAGGGGCGACAATCAGCCCCAGCATTTT | TRBJ1-5 | . | TRBD1 | TRBV6-5
CSVERTANTGELFF | TGCAGCGTTGAAAGAACAGCCAACACCGGGGAGCTGTTTTTT | TRBJ2-2 | . | . | TRBV29-1
CAISSFQGQNYGYTF | TGTGCCATCAGTAGTTTTCAGGGACAGAACTATGGCTACACCTTC | TRBJ1-2 | . | TRBD1 | TRBV10-3
CASSYGTGRLGGLFF | TGTGCCAGCAGTTACGGGACAGGGCGATTGGGGGGACTGTTTTTT | TRBJ1-4 | . | TRBD1 | TRBV6-6
CASSIGEVTAEQYF | TGTGCCAGTAGTATAGGGGAGGTGACAGCCGAGCAGTACTTC | TRBJ2-7 | . | . | TRBV19
CASSLDPDTEAFF | TGCGCCAGCAGCTTGGATCCGGACACTGAAGCTTTCTTT | TRBJ1-1 | . | . | TRBV5-1
CASSLVGGVVEETQYF | TGTGCCAGCAGCCTGGTCGGCGGGGTGGTTGAAGAGACCCAGTACTTC | TRBJ2-5 | few | . | TRBV5-6
CASTYLSRSYNEQFF | TGTGCCAGCACTTATCTTTCTCGGTCCTACAATGAGCAGTTCTTC | TRBJ2-1 | . | . | TRBV2
CATSIGTGLDGYTF | TGTGCCACCAGCATTGGGACAGGGCTTGACGGCTACACCTTC | TRBJ1-2 | . | TRBD1 | TRBV15
CASRSTGFLGF | TGTGCCAGCAGATCGACAGGGTTCCTAGGTTTT | TRBJ1-3 | . | TRBD1 | TRBV6-6
CLTTDLYGYTF | TGCTTGACGACAGACCTCTATGGCTACACCTTC | TRBJ1-2 | once | . | TRBV29-1
CASSPGTASYEQYF | TGTGCCAGCTCACCCGGGACAGCCTCCTACGAGCAGTACTTC | TRBJ2-7 | . | TRBD1 | TRBV18
CASSPPGQGFFDQPQHF | TGTGCCAGCAGCCCGCCGGGACAGGGTTTTTTTGATCAGCCCCAGCATTTT | TRBJ1-5 | . | TRBD1 | TRBV7-2
CASSPLPQGAYEQYF | TGCGCCAGCAGCCCATTGCCCCAGGGGGCCTACGAGCAGTACTTC | TRBJ2-7 | . | TRBD1 | TRBV5-1
CASTQAGVGYGYTF | TGTGCCAGCACCCAAGCAGGGGTTGGGTATGGCTACACCTTC | TRBJ1-2 | . | . | TRBV6-5
CASSIKTQMVSTEAFF | TGTGCCAGTAGCATTAAAACACAGATGGTTAGCACTGAAGCTTTCTTT | TRBJ1-1 | . | . | TRBV19
CASKERVLTDTQYF | TGTGCCAGCAAAGAGCGGGTACTCACAGATACGCAGTATTTT | TRBJ2-3 | . | . | TRBV6-1
CASSAHPRRNEQFF | TGCGCCAGCAGCGCCCACCCCCGGAGGAATGAGCAGTTCTTC | TRBJ2-1 | . | . | TRBV4-1
CASSQEWRVITDTQYF | TGTGCCAGCAGCCAAGAGTGGCGGGTGATCACAGATACGCAGTATTTT | TRBJ2-3 | . | . | TRBV4-2
CATSLNRGGGNTIYF | TGTGCCACCAGCTTAAACAGGGGAGGAGGAAACACCATATATTTT | TRBJ1-3 | . | TRBD1 | TRBV15
CASTAGGGAVNEQFF | TGTGCCAGCACTGCGGGAGGGGGGGCGGTCAATGAGCAGTTCTTC | TRBJ2-1 | . | TRBD2 | TRBV5-4
CASSLAVASGGGFREQFF | TGTGCCAGCAGCTTAGCGGTGGCTAGCGGGGGGGGGTTCCGAGAGCAGTTCTTC | TRBJ2-1 | . | TRBD2 | TRBV7-2
CASSTTQGRSAFF | TGTGCCAGCAGTACGACACAGGGGAGGTCGGCTTTCTTT | TRBJ1-1 | . | TRBD1 | TRBV28
CASSKKRDRGYEQYF | TGTGCCAGCAGCAAGAAAAGGGACAGGGGCTACGAGCAGTACTTC | TRBJ2-7 | . | TRBD1 | TRBV7-9